The T cell receptor (beta chain) described here comes from a study of early T cells in non-severe SARS-CoV-2 infection. Study overall: Sequencing of unsorted whole blood was done on bulk RNA, leaving chains unpaired.

Attachment of unique molecular identifiers to individual cDNA molecules was performed. TCRdb reprocessed the 5' RACE reads via MiXCR and lists one record per CDR3 protein. The table lists some 40,000 distinct CDR3 sequences, 9.5% to 15% of them singletons. The CDR3 loop spans 13 amino acids. Per germline, CDR1 SGHAT and CDR2 FQNNGV. V was cut by 5 bases and J by 6 bases, with 14 bases left in between. This TCR derives from an adult who was a healthcare worker with PCR-confirmed SARS-CoV-2 infection or an uninfected control (not recorded which). The gene calls are TRBV11-2 and TRBJ2-7, with D perhaps matching TRBD2 (5 bases). Sequenced input: whole blood. The CDR3 here is CASSVHPEVEQYF. The CDR3 nucleotides are TGTGCCAGCAGCGTTCACCCGGAGGTCGAGCAGTACTTC.